These 3 T cell receptor beta chains originate from one sample sequenced in a study of shared clonotypes between healthy human individuals. Profiled with immunoSEQ multiplex PCR; TCRdb holds only in-frame clones, not every one. The sample shows over 2 million clones, around 93% of them seen only once. Sequences were obtained from naive CD4+ T cells from PBMCs. Subset specified: CD45RA+ positively selected. Receptor source: a man aged 18 to 35 in good health. Some clones in this sample may be carry-over from other donors' samples.

This clone was recorded only once. The same CDR3 also results from other DNA sequences found in this sample. The chain employs TRBV6-1 and TRBJ2-7; unclear D gene. Germline V gene sequence: CDR1 MNHNS, CDR2 SASEGT. This CDR3 spans 10 amino acids. Trimming removed 6 bases at V and 4 bases at J, with 4 bases between. CDR3 in DNA: TGTGCCAGCAGGAGTTACGAGCAGTACTTC. Protein sequence: CASRSYEQYF.

Details on this clone: This CDR3 is also generated by other DNA sequences in the sample. This chain joins TRBV7-9 and TRBJ1-5; a weak D match, TRBD1 (5 bases). The CDR3 runs to 14 residues. Trimming took off 5 bases at V and 2 bases at J, with 10 bases between the two ends. Germline V gene lookup returns CDR1 SEHNR and CDR2 FQNEAQ (reference sequence). The DNA for the CDR3 is TGTGCCAGCAGCCAGGGCCAGGGCAATCAGCCCCAGCATTTT. This encodes CASSQGQGNQPQHF.

The CDR3 sequence: CASSPSQLTEAFF. For the CDR3, the DNA is TGTGCCAGCTCACCAAGCCAGCTCACTGAAGCTTTCTTT. This rearrangement joins TRBV18 to TRBJ1-1; D call uncertain. V dropped 2 bases and J dropped 4 bases, with 8 bases sitting between them. This CDR3 spans 13 amino acids. Germline V CDR1 and CDR2: KGHSH, LQKENI.